A selection of T cell receptor beta chains follows, all from one sample in a study of T-cell memory formation after mild COVID-19. MiXCR was run by TCRdb on the 5' RACE reads, yielding one entry per CDR3 protein. The sample consists of 400,000 to 500,000 distinct CDR3 sequences, more than 15% of them appearing once. Sequenced sample: PBMCs or a T cell subset sorted from them (not recorded which). These receptors were obtained from a man younger than 35 who had mild COVID-19 (a few samples of this study predate the infection). Cell type and time point are not known. Each CDR3 is given with its conserved first and last residue. The D gene is left open where the match is weak. Not every row has a clone size; where given, it reads once, few, many or a size class.

J: TRBJ1-6
D: -
V: TRBV4-3
size: -
CDR3: CASSQSSVGGSPLHF
DNA: TGCGCCAGCAGCCAATCCTCGGTAGGAGGTTCACCCCTCCACTTT

J: TRBJ2-1
D: -
V: TRBV24-1
size: many
CDR3: CATSESGTGSYNEQFF
DNA: TGTGCCACCAGTGAGTCCGGGACTGGATCCTACAATGAGCAGTTCTTC

J: TRBJ2-2
D: TRBD2
V: TRBV6-5
size: many
CDR3: CASSPGGELFF
DNA: TGTGCCAGCAGCCCCGGGGGGGAACTGTTTTTT

J: TRBJ2-3
D: -
V: TRBV5-1
size: many
CDR3: CASSLGSLTDTQYF
DNA: TGCGCCAGCAGCTTGGGCAGCCTCACAGATACGCAGTATTTT

J: TRBJ2-4
D: TRBD1
V: TRBV5-8
size: few
CDR3: CASSYNRGLVNIQYF
DNA: TGTGCCAGCAGCTATAACAGGGGGCTTGTGAACATTCAGTACTTC

J: TRBJ2-7
D: -
V: TRBV4-1
size: few
CDR3: CASSQDWGRVSEQYF
DNA: TGCGCCAGCAGCCAAGACTGGGGCAGGGTGTCCGAGCAGTACTTC

J: TRBJ2-3
D: TRBD2
V: TRBV6-5
size: -
CDR3: CASSYSSSGRSTDTQYF
DNA: TGTGCCAGCAGTTACTCGAGTAGCGGGAGGAGCACAGATACGCAGTATTTT

J: TRBJ2-5
D: -
V: TRBV11-2
size: -
CDR3: CASSWDVEETQYF
DNA: TGTGCCAGCAGCTGGGATGTCGAGGAGACCCAGTACTTC

J: TRBJ2-3
D: -
V: TRBV4-1
size: many
CDR3: CASSLTWGFYKSSTDTQYF
DNA: TGCGCCAGCAGCCTTACCTGGGGATTCTATAAATCTAGCACAGATACGCAGTATTTT

J: TRBJ1-1
D: -
V: TRBV5-1
size: few
CDR3: CASRPGPGGGEAFF
DNA: TGCGCCAGCAGACCGGGACCCGGGGGAGGTGAAGCTTTCTTT

J: TRBJ1-1
D: -
V: TRBV28
size: few
CDR3: CASTEDMNTEAFF
DNA: TGTGCCAGCACTGAGGACATGAACACTGAAGCTTTCTTT

J: TRBJ2-2
D: TRBD2
V: TRBV7-9
size: few
CDR3: CASSPPGRITGELFF
DNA: TGTGCCAGCAGCCCCCCCGGGAGGATAACCGGGGAGCTGTTTTTT

J: TRBJ1-1
D: -
V: TRBV19
size: -
CDR3: CASQDWAMNTEAFF
DNA: TGTGCCAGCCAAGATTGGGCAATGAACACTGAAGCTTTCTTT

J: TRBJ1-2
D: -
V: TRBV20-1
size: few
CDR3: CSARAGGYTF
DNA: TGCAGTGCTAGAGCCGGGGGCTACACCTTC

J: TRBJ2-7
D: TRBD2
V: TRBV6-2/TRBV6-3
size: -
CDR3: CASTQAGGLLYEQYF
DNA: TGTGCCAGCACTCAGGCGGGGGGGCTCCTCTACGAGCAGTACTTC

J: TRBJ2-3
D: TRBD2
V: TRBV29-1
size: -
CDR3: CSVEDPGASGNRVTDTQYF
DNA: TGCAGCGTTGAAGACCCCGGGGCTAGCGGAAATAGAGTCACAGATACGCAGTATTTT

J: TRBJ2-4
D: -
V: TRBV19
size: -
CDR3: CASSIPNGHRGNIQYF
DNA: TGTGCCAGTAGTATCCCCAACGGACACCGTGGAAACATTCAGTACTTC

J: TRBJ1-6
D: -
V: TRBV30
size: few
CDR3: CASDRYNSPLHF
DNA: TGTGCTTCCGACAGATATAATTCACCCCTCCACTTT

J: TRBJ1-3
D: -
V: TRBV20-1
size: -
CDR3: CSASSSGNTIYF
DNA: TGCAGTGCCTCGTCATCTGGAAACACCATATATTTT

J: TRBJ2-7
D: TRBD1
V: TRBV5-1
size: few
CDR3: CASRIRDRGVYEQYF
DNA: TGCGCCAGCAGAATCCGGGACAGGGGGGTCTACGAGCAGTACTTC

J: TRBJ1-1
D: TRBD1
V: TRBV29-1
size: -
CDR3: CSVAQGARTEAFF
DNA: TGCAGCGTCGCACAGGGGGCGCGCACTGAAGCTTTCTTT

J: TRBJ1-2
D: TRBD1
V: TRBV7-3
size: many
CDR3: CASSAPHGQGISGYTF
DNA: TGTGCCAGCAGCGCCCCACATGGACAGGGGATCAGTGGCTACACCTTC

J: TRBJ1-2
D: TRBD1
V: TRBV29-1
size: few
CDR3: CSVEFRDRAYGYTF
DNA: TGCAGCGTTGAATTCCGGGACAGGGCCTATGGCTACACCTTC

J: TRBJ1-4
D: -
V: TRBV5-1
size: -
CDR3: CASSTTDSIEKLFF
DNA: TGCGCCAGCAGCACCACGGACAGCATCGAAAAACTGTTTTTT

J: TRBJ1-2
D: -
V: TRBV6-5
size: few
CDR3: CASSPPGGGGYTF
DNA: TGTGCCAGCAGCCCCCCGGGGGGTGGGGGCTACACCTTC

J: TRBJ1-1
D: -
V: TRBV5-1
size: -
CDR3: CASRARGYTEAFF
DNA: TGCGCCAGCAGGGCTCGCGGATACACTGAAGCTTTCTTT

J: TRBJ2-1
D: -
V: TRBV5-5
size: few
CDR3: CASTRSSYNEQFF
DNA: TGTGCCAGCACCCGGAGCTCCTACAATGAGCAGTTCTTC

J: TRBJ2-5
D: -
V: TRBV6-1
size: -
CDR3: CANRQEETQYF
DNA: TGTGCCAACAGGCAGGAAGAGACCCAGTACTTC

J: TRBJ1-5
D: -
V: TRBV6-5
size: few
CDR3: CASSSILNRAAQHF
DNA: TGTGCCAGCAGTTCGATCTTAAACAGGGCGGCCCAGCATTTT

J: TRBJ2-3
D: -
V: TRBV24-1
size: -
CDR3: CATSDPRRDQDTQYF
DNA: TGTGCCACCAGTGACCCCCGCAGGGATCAAGATACGCAGTATTTT

J: TRBJ2-1
D: -
V: TRBV9
size: -
CDR3: CASSVSQVNEQFF
DNA: TGTGCCAGCAGCGTCTCCCAGGTGAATGAGCAGTTCTTC

J: TRBJ2-1
D: TRBD1
V: TRBV29-1
size: many
CDR3: CSVGTGGYNEQFF
DNA: TGCAGCGTTGGGACAGGGGGCTACAATGAGCAGTTCTTC

J: TRBJ1-1
D: TRBD1
V: TRBV27
size: -
CDR3: CASSTGGVTEAFF
DNA: TGTGCCAGTTCGACAGGGGGGGTCACTGAAGCTTTCTTT

J: TRBJ2-7
D: -
V: TRBV2
size: -
CDR3: CASLQTATKTSNEQYF
DNA: TGTGCCAGCCTCCAGACCGCCACGAAGACCTCCAACGAGCAGTACTTC

J: TRBJ1-1
D: -
V: TRBV5-6
size: few
CDR3: CASSTDNGNTEAFF
DNA: TGTGCCAGCAGCACGGACAATGGGAACACTGAAGCTTTCTTT

J: TRBJ1-1
D: -
V: TRBV7-9
size: -
CDR3: CASSLFYTEAFF
DNA: TGTGCCAGCAGCTTATTTTACACTGAAGCTTTCTTT

J: TRBJ1-2
D: -
V: TRBV29-1
size: -
CDR3: CSVDPLDSGIVGYTF
DNA: TGCAGCGTTGACCCCCTGGACAGCGGGATAGTCGGCTACACCTTC

J: TRBJ2-5
D: -
V: TRBV12-3/TRBV12-4
size: many
CDR3: CASSGRWGSETQYF
DNA: TGTGCCAGCAGTGGAAGATGGGGCTCCGAGACCCAGTACTTC

J: TRBJ2-1
D: -
V: TRBV5-1
size: -
CDR3: CASRRAVYNEQFF
DNA: TGCGCCAGCAGACGCGCGGTCTACAATGAGCAGTTCTTC

J: TRBJ1-3
D: -
V: TRBV6-6
size: -
CDR3: CASSSSVNSGNTIYF
DNA: TGTGCCAGCAGTTCTTCCGTAAACTCTGGAAACACCATATATTTT

J: TRBJ2-3
D: -
V: TRBV6-1
size: few
CDR3: CASSAVASTDTQYF
DNA: TGTGCCAGCAGTGCGGTAGCGAGCACAGATACGCAGTATTTT